This record looks at one T cell receptor (beta chain) sequence and its context. Its matching antigen is unknown. Sample time point: baseline pretreatment blood. Treatment specified: 15 Gy SBRT to primary tumor, nephrectomy 4 weeks later. The data originate from a study of radiation and T cells in renal cell carcinoma. Looking at the study overall: Nephrectomy followed 15 Gy stereotactic body radiation by 4 weeks. Study-wide results and caveats: No pretreatment tumor biopsies were available for baseline clonotypes. From baseline, blood top tumor clonotypes peaked at 2 weeks post-radiation.

The V gene's germline CDR1 is LNHDA and CDR2 SQIVND (reference sequence). With 2 bases clipped from V and 7 bases from J, the junction kept 4 bases outside the gene matches. This CDR3 spans 13 amino acids. Some clones are missing from TCRdb's copy, which holds only in-frame ones; the method was immunoSEQ multiplex PCR. The profile covers 90,000 to 100,000 clones, with approximately 86% appearing a single time and roughly 8% taken by the ten largest. The sequence was obtained from a man over 45 with renal cell carcinoma. The sequenced sample was blood, obtained from a patient whose treatment included radiotherapy and nephrectomy. The V call is TRBV19, the J call TRBJ1-2; 7 positions match TRBD1. CDR3 coding DNA: TGTGCCAGTAGTATAAGGACAGGCCTTGGCTACACCTTC. This codes for CASSIRTGLGYTF.